This T cell receptor (beta chain) appears in the sequencing data of a study of OX40 agonist ivuxolimab in advanced cancers. Patients were excluded for autoimmune disease history or systemic immunosuppression. The table came from immunoSEQ multiplex PCR; TCRdb's copy has only in-frame clones and leaves some out. This table holds 80,000 to 90,000 clones, around four fifths found once. This CDR3 region has 16 residues. The germline V gene encodes CDR1 MNHNS and CDR2 SASEGT. With 4 bases removed from V and 0 bases from J, the gap between germline ends came to 13 bases. This receptor was obtained from an adult with an advanced solid tumor such as melanoma, head and neck, liver or kidney cancer. The V call is TRBV6-1, the J call TRBJ1-5; D remains ambiguous. The sequences come from CD4+ or CD8+ T cells sorted from blood, collected in a trial of the OX40 agonist ivuxolimab. The CDR3 nucleotides read TGTGCCAGCAGTGTTCTCTTGGGGTATAGCAATCAGCCCCAGCATTTT. Translated: CASSVLLGYSNQPQHF.